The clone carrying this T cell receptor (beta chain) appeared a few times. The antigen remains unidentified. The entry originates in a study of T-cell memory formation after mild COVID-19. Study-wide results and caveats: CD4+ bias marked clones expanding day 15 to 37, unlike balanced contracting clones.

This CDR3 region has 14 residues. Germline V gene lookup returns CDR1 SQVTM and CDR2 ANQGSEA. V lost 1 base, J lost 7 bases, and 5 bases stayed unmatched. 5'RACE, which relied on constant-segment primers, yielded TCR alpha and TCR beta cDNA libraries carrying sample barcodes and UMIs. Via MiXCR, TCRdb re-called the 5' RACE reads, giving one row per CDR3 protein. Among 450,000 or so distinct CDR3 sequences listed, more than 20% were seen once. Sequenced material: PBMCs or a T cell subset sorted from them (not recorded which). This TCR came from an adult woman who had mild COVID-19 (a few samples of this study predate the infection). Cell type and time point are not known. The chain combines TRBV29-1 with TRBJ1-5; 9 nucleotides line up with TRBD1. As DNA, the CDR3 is TGCAGCGTTGAAGGGACAGGGGTCGGGCAGCCCCAGCATTTT. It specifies CSVEGTGVGQPQHF.